This passage covers 9 T cell receptor beta chains from one sample sequenced in a study of CD4+ T cells in melanoma. Sequencing used immunoSEQ multiplex PCR; TCRdb keeps in-frame clones, though not all of them. Found here are 11,000 or so clones, over 60% of them singletons; the top ten hold roughly 9.8%. Material for sequencing was cells from a culture (not recorded whether cultured in vitro). The source of these receptors is a human donor with melanoma.

V and J are TRBV16 and TRBJ1-1; D gene ambiguous. Germline CDR1 KGHSY, CDR2 FQNENV. V gave up 5 bases and J gave up 0 bases, with 16 bases separating them. The CDR3 is 16 residues long. The CDR3 sequence: CASSLRQSPVNTEAFF. CDR3 nucleotide sequence: TGTGCCAGCAGCTTAAGACAATCCCCCGTGAACACTGAAGCTTTCTTT.

This clone was counted a few times. V usage is TRBV11-2 and J usage is TRBJ2-1; D not resolved. The CDR3 has 12 residues. Germline V gene sequence: CDR1 SGHAT, CDR2 FQNNGV. V lost 5 bases and J 12 bases, leaving 14 bases between the germline ends. CDR3 DNA: TGTGCCAGCAGCCTGCAGTTGGTCCGGCAGTTCTTC. Translation gives CASSLQLVRQFF.

The CDR3 DNA follows: TGTGCCAGCAGCTGGGGCGCGACAGGGGCGAACTATGGCTACACCTTC. Translating it yields CASSWGATGANYGYTF. The chain joins TRBV5-5 to TRBJ1-2; 8 bases align to TRBD1. CDR3 length equals 16 residues. Germline lookup yields CDR1 SGHKS and CDR2 YYEKEE (reference sequence). Trimming cost V 3 bases and J 2 bases; bases outside gene matches: 9.

The gene calls are TRBV10-2 and TRBJ1-2; 7 nucleotides align to TRBD1. The V gene's germline CDR1 is WSHSY and CDR2 SAAADI. The V segment lost 0 bases and the J segment 2 bases; nucleotides outside the gene matches: 3. The CDR3 totals 15 residues. Here the CDR3 DNA reads TGCGCCAGCAGTGAGTCTTGGGGACAGAACTATGGCTACACCTTC. It codes for CASSESWGQNYGYTF.

This sequence joins TRBV30 and TRBJ2-3; 15 nucleotides agree with TRBD2. V lost 1 base and J lost 7; bases outside the gene matches: 3. The germline V gene has CDR1 GTSNPN and CDR2 SVGIG (reference sequence). CDR3 size: 15 residues. In nucleotides, the CDR3 is TGTGCCTGGAGTGCTGGGACTAGCGGGGGGAATACGCAGTATTTT. Translated, it gives CAWSAGTSGGNTQYF.

The V gene is TRBV5-1, the J gene TRBJ1-3; D not certain. CDR1 is SGHRS, CDR2 YFSETQ, per germline. With 0 bases removed from V and 3 bases from J, the gap between germline ends came to 13 bases. CDR3 length: 16 residues. The CDR3 DNA follows: TGCGCCAGCAGCTTGGATGGGATAGGAGGTGGAAACACCATATATTTT. As protein: CASSLDGIGGGNTIYF.

CDR3 sequence: CASSVDDIAEAFF. Here the CDR3 DNA reads TGTGCCAGCAGTGTGGACGATATCGCTGAAGCTTTCTTT. This rearrangement joins TRBV25-1 to TRBJ1-1; D gene unclear. CDR1 MGHDK and CDR2 SYGVNS come from the germline V gene. Trimming took off 4 bases at V and 6 bases at J, with 12 bases between the two ends. The CDR3 has 13 amino acids.

The CDR3 protein is CASSLFVGEKLFF. The CDR3 DNA is TGTGCCAGCAGTTTATTCGTGGGGGAAAAACTGTTTTTT. The chain joins TRBV6-5 to TRBJ1-4; D remains unclear. The V gene's germline CDR1 is MNHEY and CDR2 SVGAGI. The CDR3 totals 13 residues. Between the trimmed V and J ends, which lost 4 bases and 8 bases, there was a span of 11 bases.

CDR3 nucleotides: TGCGCCAGCAGTGACCCTTCGTGGACTAGCGGGGGCCTGAACACCGGGGAGCTGTTTTTT. It encodes CASSDPSWTSGGLNTGELFF. The chain combines TRBV10-1 with TRBJ2-2; TRBD2 agrees at 13 bases. The CDR3 is 20 amino acids. Trimming cost V 3 bases and J 1 base; bases outside gene matches: 11. Germline V gene sequence: CDR1 WNHNN, CDR2 SYGVQD (reference sequence).